The clone carrying this TCR beta chain was counted a single time. This sample includes further DNA sequences coding for the same CDR3. Everyone who took part was about 18 to 90 years old, and they came from about 23 US areas. Each exposed participant met a COVID-19 case in the 2 weeks preceding study entry. The data are from a study of blood T cell repertoires in COVID-19. Study in general: Material from acute and convalescent COVID-19 was sourced from the United States, Italy and Spain. T cells, B-cell-depleted T cells, or PBMCs supplied cDNA or gDNA.

Germline V lookup: CDR1 SGHRS, CDR2 YFSETQ. CDR3 length equals 15 residues. Trimming cost V 2 bases and J 2 bases; bases outside gene matches: 3. The method was immunoSEQ multiplex PCR; TCRdb's version includes in-frame clones alone and lacks a portion of them. Of fewer than 350,000 clones in the sample, 85% to 90% were seen once. Source material: PBMCs or T cells enriched from blood (not recorded which). The sequence was obtained from a woman under 40 who had been exposed to COVID-19. The rearrangement links TRBV5-1 to TRBJ2-3; TRBD2 aligns across 9 bases. The CDR3 here is CASSLLAGDTDTQYF. The CDR3 nucleotides read TGCGCCAGCAGCTTATTAGCGGGAGACACAGATACGCAGTATTTT. Filled out from reference TRBV5-1 and TRBJ2-3, the complete variable domain reads KAGVTQTPRYLIKTRGQQVTLSCSPISGHRSVSWYQQTPGQGLQFLFEYFSETQRNKGNFPGRFSGRQFSNSRSEMNVSTLELGDSALYLCASSLLAGDTDTQYFGPGTRLTVL.